A single sample gave rise to the 7 T cell receptor beta chains below, sequenced in a study of vaccination effects on CD4 cells after COVID-19. Some clones are missing from TCRdb's copy, which holds only in-frame ones; the method was immunoSEQ multiplex PCR. This table holds about 57,000 clones, about 81% found once. These receptors' antigens are unknown. Scientists isolated CD4+ T cells after an approximately 10-day culture period ended. As their vaccination, participants received two doses of either BNT162b2 or mRNA-1273. The sample consisted of CD4+ T cells from PBMCs cultured without peptide, taken after COVID-19 vaccination. These receptors all stem from a human donor who received a COVID-19 vaccine.

This rearrangement joins TRBV5-4 to TRBJ1-6, with a possible D match to TRBD1 (5 bases). Germline loops: CDR1 SGHNT, CDR2 YYREEE (reference sequence). There are 15 residues in the CDR3. Trimming pared 3 bases from V and 5 bases from J, leaving 12 bases between. This CDR3 is CASSWGGTDNSPLHF. The CDR3 bases are TGTGCCAGCAGCTGGGGGGGGACGGATAATTCACCCCTCCACTTT.

The V call is TRBV5-4, the J call TRBJ2-6, with a possible D match to TRBD1 (6 bases). The CDR3 runs 17 residues. Per germline, CDR1 SGHNT and CDR2 YYREEE (reference sequence). The ends were cut back, 4 bases at V and 0 bases at J, with 14 bases in the middle. This CDR3 is CASSARQAPSGANVLTF. The CDR3 DNA reads TGTGCCAGCAGCGCCCGACAGGCCCCCTCTGGGGCCAACGTCCTGACTTTC.

The chain employs TRBV27 and TRBJ1-1; D not certain. Trimming left V 0 bases short and J 7 bases short, with 15 bases between. This CDR3 has 15 residues. Per germline, CDR1 MNHEY and CDR2 SMNVEV (reference sequence). CDR3 protein: CASSLSPTFAGEAFF. Written as DNA, the CDR3 is TGTGCCAGCAGTTTATCTCCCACTTTTGCAGGTGAAGCTTTCTTT.

The rearrangement joins TRBV4-2 to TRBJ2-2; D possibly corresponds to TRBD2 (6 bases). The CDR3 length is 20 residues. V lost 1 base and J 3 bases, leaving 24 bases between the germline ends. Germline V lookup: CDR1 LGHNA, CDR2 YNFKEQ. The CDR3 sequence is CASSQGSLLGGPSHTGELFF. In nucleotides, the CDR3 is TGTGCCAGCAGCCAAGGTTCCCTCCTCGGGGGACCCTCGCACACCGGGGAGCTGTTTTTT.

The chain uses TRBV5-4 and TRBJ2-1; 10 bases map to TRBD2. This CDR3 region has 16 residues. The V segment lost 4 bases and the J segment 3 bases; nucleotides outside the gene matches: 7. The germline V gene encodes CDR1 SGHNT and CDR2 YYREEE (reference sequence). CDR3: CASSPKGLAYYNEQFF. For the CDR3, the DNA is TGTGCCAGCAGCCCCAAGGGACTAGCGTACTACAATGAGCAGTTCTTC. The full variable domain, with the rest looked up from reference TRBV5-4 and TRBJ2-1, is ETGVTQSPTHLIKTRGQQVTLRCSSQSGHNTVSWYQQALGQGPQFIFQYYREEENGRGNFPPRFSGLQFPNYSSELNVNALELDDSALYLCASSPKGLAYYNEQFFGPGTRLTVL.

The chain uses TRBV10-3 and TRBJ1-4, with unresolved D. Looked up from germline, CDR1 is ENHRY and CDR2 is SYGVKD. The CDR3 consists of 12 residues. The V end lost 8 bases, the J end lost 4 bases, and 8 bases lay between the germline ends. CDR3 region: CAIRGFNEKLFF. The CDR3 DNA reads TGTGCCATCCGGGGTTTTAATGAAAAACTGTTTTTT.

The J gene is TRBJ2-7, the V gene TRBV2; tentative D call: TRBD2 (6 bases). Germline V gene lookup returns CDR1 SNHLY and CDR2 FYNNEI. Trimming took off 6 bases at V and 2 bases at J, with 11 bases between the two ends. The CDR3 is made up of 13 amino acids. CDR3 DNA sequence: TGTGCCAGCAGGTGGGACTCCCCCTACGAGCAGTACTTC. As protein: CASRWDSPYEQYF.